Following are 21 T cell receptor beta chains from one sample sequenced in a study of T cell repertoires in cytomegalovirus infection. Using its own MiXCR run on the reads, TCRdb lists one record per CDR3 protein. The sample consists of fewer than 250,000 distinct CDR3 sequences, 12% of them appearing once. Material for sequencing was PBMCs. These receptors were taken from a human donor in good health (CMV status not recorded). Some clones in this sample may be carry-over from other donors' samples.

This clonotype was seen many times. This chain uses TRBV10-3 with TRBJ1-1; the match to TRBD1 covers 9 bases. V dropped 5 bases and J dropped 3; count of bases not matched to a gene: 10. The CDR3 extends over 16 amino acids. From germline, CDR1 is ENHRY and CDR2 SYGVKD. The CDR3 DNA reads TGTGCCATCAGTTCTCCGGGACAGGGAGAATACACTGAAGCTTTCTTT. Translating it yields CAISSPGQGEYTEAFF.

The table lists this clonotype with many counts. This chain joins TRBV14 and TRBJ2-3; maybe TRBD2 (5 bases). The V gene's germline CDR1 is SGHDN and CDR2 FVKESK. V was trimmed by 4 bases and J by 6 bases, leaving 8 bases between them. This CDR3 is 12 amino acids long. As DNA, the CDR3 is TGTGCCAGCAGCCTTTCTAGCGATACGCAGTATTTT. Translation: CASSLSSDTQYF.

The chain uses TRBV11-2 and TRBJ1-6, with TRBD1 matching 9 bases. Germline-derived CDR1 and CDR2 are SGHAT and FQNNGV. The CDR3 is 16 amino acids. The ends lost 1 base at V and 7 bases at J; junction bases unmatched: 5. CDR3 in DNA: TGTGCCAGCAGCTTAGGGACTGGACAGGGGAATTCACCCCTCCACTTT. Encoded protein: CASSLGTGQGNSPLHF.

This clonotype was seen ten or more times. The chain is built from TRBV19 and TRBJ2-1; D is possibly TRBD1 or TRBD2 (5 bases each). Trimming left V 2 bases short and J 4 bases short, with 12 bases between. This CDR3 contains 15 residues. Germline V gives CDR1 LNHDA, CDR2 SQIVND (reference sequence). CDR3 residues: CASSISRGPYNEQFF. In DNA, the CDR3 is TGTGCCAGTAGTATATCGAGGGGACCTTACAATGAGCAGTTCTTC.

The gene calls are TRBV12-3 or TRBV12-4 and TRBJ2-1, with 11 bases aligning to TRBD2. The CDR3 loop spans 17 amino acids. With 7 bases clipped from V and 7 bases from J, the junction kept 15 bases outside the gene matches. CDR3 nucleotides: TGTGCCAGCACCATAAGGATAGCGGGGGGGTTGCTTAATGAGCAGTTCTTC. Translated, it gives CASTIRIAGGLLNEQFF.

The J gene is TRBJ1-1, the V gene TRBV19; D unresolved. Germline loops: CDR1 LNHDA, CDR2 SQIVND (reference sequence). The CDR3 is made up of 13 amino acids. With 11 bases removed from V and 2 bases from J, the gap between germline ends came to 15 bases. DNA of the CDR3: TGTGCCGTATTGGGAAAACGAAACACTGAAGCTTTCTTT. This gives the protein CAVLGKRNTEAFF.

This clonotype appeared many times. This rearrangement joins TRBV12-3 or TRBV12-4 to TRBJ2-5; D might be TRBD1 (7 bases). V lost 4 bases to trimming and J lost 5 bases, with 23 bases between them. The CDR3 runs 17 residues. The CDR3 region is CASSSIRQGGRAETQYF. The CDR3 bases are TGTGCCAGCAGTTCCATTCGACAGGGAGGTAGGGCGGAGACCCAGTACTTC.

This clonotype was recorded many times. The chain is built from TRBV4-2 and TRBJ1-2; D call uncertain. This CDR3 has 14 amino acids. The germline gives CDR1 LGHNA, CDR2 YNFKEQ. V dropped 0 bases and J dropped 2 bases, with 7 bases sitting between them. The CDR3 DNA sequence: TGTGCCAGCAGCCAAGAGGGTGGAAACTATGGCTACACCTTC. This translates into CASSQEGGNYGYTF.

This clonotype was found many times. Here the CDR3 reads CASSSDPNKEAFF. The CDR3 DNA sequence: TGTGCCAGCAGCTCCGACCCAAATAAGGAAGCTTTCTTT. J is TRBJ1-1 and V is TRBV7-3; D uncertain. Germline lookup yields CDR1 SGHTA and CDR2 FQGTGA. The CDR3 contains 13 residues. V lost 4 bases to trimming and J lost 8 bases, with 14 bases between them.

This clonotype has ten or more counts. The CDR3: CASSLASERTDTQYF. DNA for the CDR3: TGTGCCAGCAGCTTAGCGAGCGAACGCACAGATACGCAGTATTTT. The chain has TRBV7-3 and TRBJ2-3; D not certain. Per germline, CDR1 SGHTA and CDR2 FQGTGA. The CDR3 runs 15 residues. V was pared by 2 bases and J by 1 base, with 10 bases between.

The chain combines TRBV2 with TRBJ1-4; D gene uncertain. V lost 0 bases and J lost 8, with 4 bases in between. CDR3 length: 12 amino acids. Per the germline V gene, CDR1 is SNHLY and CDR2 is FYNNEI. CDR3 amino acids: CASSEAGEKLFF. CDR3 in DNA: TGTGCCAGCAGTGAAGCGGGAGAAAAACTGTTTTTT. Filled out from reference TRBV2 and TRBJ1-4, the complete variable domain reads EPEVTQTPSHQVTQMGQEVILRCVPISNHLYFYWYRQILGQKVEFLVSFYNNEISEKSEIFDDQFSVERPDGSNFTLKIRSTKLEDSAMYFCASSEAGEKLFFGSGTQLSVL.

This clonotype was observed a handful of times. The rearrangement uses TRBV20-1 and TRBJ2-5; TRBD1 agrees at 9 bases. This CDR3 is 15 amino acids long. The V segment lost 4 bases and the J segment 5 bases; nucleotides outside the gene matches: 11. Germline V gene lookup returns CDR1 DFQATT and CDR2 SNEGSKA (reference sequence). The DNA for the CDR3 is TGCAGTGCTACTACAGGGGGCCCTTTGGGGGAGACCCAGTACTTC. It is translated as CSATTGGPLGETQYF.

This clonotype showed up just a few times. This CDR3 is CASSPYRAGGANVLTF. The DNA for the CDR3 is TGTGCCAGCAGTCCCTACAGGGCAGGTGGGGCCAACGTCCTGACTTTC. The rearrangement uses TRBV27 and TRBJ2-6; D possibly corresponds to TRBD1 (6 bases). Germline CDR1 reads MNHEY; CDR2 reads SMNVEV (reference sequence). The CDR3 is made up of 16 amino acids. Trimming removed 5 bases from V and 3 bases from J, with 14 bases in between. Looking up the rest from reference TRBV27 and TRBJ2-6 gives the full variable domain: EAQVTQNPRYLITVTGKKLTVTCSQNMNHEYMSWYRQDPGLGLRQIYYSMNVEVTDKGDVPEGYKVSRKEKRNFPLILESPSPNQTSLYFCASSPYRAGGANVLTFGAGSRLTVL.

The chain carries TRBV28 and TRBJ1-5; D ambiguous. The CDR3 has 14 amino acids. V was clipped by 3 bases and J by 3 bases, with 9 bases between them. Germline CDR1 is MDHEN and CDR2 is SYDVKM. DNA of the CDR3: TGTGCCAGCAGTTTTTCCGGGGTCAATCAGCCCCAGCATTTT. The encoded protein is CASSFSGVNQPQHF.

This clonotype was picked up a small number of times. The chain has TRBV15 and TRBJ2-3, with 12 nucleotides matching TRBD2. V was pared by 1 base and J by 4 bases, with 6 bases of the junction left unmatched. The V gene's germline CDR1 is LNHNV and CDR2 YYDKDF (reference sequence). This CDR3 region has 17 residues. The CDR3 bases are TGTGCCACCAGCAGAGGGACTAGCGGGAAAGGATCAGATACGCAGTATTTT. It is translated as CATSRGTSGKGSDTQYF. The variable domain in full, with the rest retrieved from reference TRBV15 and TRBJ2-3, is DAMVIQNPRYQVTQFGKPVTLSCSQTLNHNVMYWYQQKSSQAPKLLFHYYDKDFNNEADTPDNFQSRRPNTSFCFLDIRSPGLGDTAMYLCATSRGTSGKGSDTQYFGPGTRLTVL.

The CDR3 reads CASSLEGTAYGYTF. In DNA form, the CDR3 reads TGTGCCAGCTCATTGGAAGGGACGGCTTATGGCTACACCTTC. The chain employs TRBV18 and TRBJ1-2, with D possibly matching TRBD1 (5 bases). Trimming stripped 5 bases from V and 5 bases from J, with 15 bases between. Germline CDR1 KGHSH, CDR2 LQKENI. This CDR3 spans 14 amino acids.

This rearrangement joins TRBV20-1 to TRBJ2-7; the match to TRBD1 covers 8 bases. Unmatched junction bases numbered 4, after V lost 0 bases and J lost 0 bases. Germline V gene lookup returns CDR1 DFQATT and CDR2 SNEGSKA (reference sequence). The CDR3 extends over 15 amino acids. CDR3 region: CSARDQDRVSYEQYF. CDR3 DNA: TGCAGTGCTAGAGACCAGGACAGGGTCTCCTACGAGCAGTACTTC.

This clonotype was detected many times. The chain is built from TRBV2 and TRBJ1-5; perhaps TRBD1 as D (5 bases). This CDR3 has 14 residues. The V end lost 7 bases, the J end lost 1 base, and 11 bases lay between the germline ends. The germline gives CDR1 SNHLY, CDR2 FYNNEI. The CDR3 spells CASTKDTSNQPQHF. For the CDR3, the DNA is TGTGCCAGCACTAAGGACACGAGCAATCAGCCCCAGCATTTT.

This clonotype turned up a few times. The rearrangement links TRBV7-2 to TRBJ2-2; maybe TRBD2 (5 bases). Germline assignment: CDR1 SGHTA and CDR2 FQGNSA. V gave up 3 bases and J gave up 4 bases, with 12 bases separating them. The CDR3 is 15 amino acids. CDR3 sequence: CASSFRDYSTGELFF. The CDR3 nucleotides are TGTGCCAGCAGCTTTCGAGACTACTCCACCGGGGAGCTGTTTTTT.

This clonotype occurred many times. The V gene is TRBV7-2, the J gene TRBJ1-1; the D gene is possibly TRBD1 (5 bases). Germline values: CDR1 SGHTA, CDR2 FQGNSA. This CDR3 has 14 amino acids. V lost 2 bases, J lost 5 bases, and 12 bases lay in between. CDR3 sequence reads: CASSLIPEGTEAFF. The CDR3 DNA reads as TGTGCCAGCAGCTTAATTCCGGAGGGGACTGAAGCTTTCTTT.

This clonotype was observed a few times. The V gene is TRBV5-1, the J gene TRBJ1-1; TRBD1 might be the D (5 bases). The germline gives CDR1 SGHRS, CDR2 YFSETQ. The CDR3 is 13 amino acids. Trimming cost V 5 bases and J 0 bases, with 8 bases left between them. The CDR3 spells CASSAGMNTEAFF. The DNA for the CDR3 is TGCGCCAGCAGTGCAGGGATGAACACTGAAGCTTTCTTT.